This T cell receptor beta chain was profiled in a study of blood T cells in healthy people across ages. Study observations and caveats: Diversity of TCR beta correlated strongly with naive T cell percentage.

Per the germline V gene, CDR1 is SGHDT and CDR2 is YYEEEE. CDR3 length equals 16 residues. Primers used in a second PCR of roughly 6 to 11 cycles were a sample-barcoded 5' primer and a J-beta primer mix. TCRdb re-called the 5' RACE reads with MiXCR, one entry per CDR3 protein. The repertoire holds 650,000 to 700,000 distinct CDR3 sequences, with about a third as singletons. This clonotype was detected many times. The antigen is undetermined. One junction end disagrees with the germline gene, perhaps due to a read error. Input material: blood. This TCR derives from a woman of 80 years or more in good health. This chain connects TRBV5-6 to TRBJ2-1; a weak D match, TRBD1 (5 bases). CDR3 in DNA: TGTGCCAGCAGTTTGGTCCTTCGACAGACCGACAATGAGCAGTTCTTC. It specifies CASSLVLRQTDNEQFF.